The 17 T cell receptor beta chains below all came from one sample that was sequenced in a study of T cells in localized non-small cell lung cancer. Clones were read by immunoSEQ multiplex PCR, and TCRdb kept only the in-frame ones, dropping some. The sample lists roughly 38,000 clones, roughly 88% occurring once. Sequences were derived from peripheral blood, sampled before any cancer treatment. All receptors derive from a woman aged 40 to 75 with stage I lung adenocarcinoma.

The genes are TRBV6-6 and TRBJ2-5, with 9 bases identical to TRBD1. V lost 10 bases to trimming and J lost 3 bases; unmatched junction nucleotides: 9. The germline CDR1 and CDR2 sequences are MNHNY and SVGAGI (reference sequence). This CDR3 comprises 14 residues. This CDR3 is CAIRGQGSEETQYF. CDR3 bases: TGTGCCATTAGGGGACAGGGTAGTGAAGAGACCCAGTACTTC.

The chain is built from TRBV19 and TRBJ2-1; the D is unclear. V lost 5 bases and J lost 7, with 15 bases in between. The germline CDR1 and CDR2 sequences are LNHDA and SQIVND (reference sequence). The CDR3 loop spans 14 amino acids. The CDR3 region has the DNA TGTGCCAGTAGTCCCTGGGGAAGGGCGAATGAGCAGTTCTTC. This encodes CASSPWGRANEQFF. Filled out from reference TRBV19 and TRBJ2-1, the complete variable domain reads DGGITQSPKYLFRKEGQNVTLSCEQNLNHDAMYWYRQDPGQGLRLIYYSQIVNDFQKGDIAEGYSVSREKKESFPLTVTSAQKNPTAFYLCASSPWGRANEQFFGPGTRLTVL.

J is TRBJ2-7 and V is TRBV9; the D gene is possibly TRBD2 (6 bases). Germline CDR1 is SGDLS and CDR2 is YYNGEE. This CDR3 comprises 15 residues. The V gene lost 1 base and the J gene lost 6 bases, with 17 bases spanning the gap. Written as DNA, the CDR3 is TGTGCCAGCAGCGTACCCGGGACGGGAGAGTGCGAGCAGTACTTC. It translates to CASSVPGTGECEQYF.

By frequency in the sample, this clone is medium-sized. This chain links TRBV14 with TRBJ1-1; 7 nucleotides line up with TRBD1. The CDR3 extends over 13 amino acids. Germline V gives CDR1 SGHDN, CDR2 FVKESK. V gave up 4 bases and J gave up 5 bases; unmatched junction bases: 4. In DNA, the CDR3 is TGTGCCAGCAGCCTCCAGGGGGTTACTGAAGCTTTCTTT. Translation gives CASSLQGVTEAFF.

The CDR3 loop is CAWSPGTHGTQYF. The CDR3 nucleotides are TGTGCCTGGAGCCCTGGGACCCATGGAACCCAGTACTTC. The V call is TRBV30, the J call TRBJ2-5, with D tentatively TRBD1 or TRBD2 (5 bases each). The germline V and J ends were trimmed by 3 bases and 8 bases, with 16 bases remaining between them. CDR3 length: 13 residues. The V gene's germline CDR1 is GTSNPN and CDR2 SVGIG (reference sequence).

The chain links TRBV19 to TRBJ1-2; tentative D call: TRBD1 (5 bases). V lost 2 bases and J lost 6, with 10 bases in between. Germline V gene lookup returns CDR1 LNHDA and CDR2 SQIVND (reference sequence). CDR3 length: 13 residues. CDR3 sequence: CASSINRGDGYTF. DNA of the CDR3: TGTGCCAGTAGTATAAATAGGGGCGATGGCTACACCTTC.

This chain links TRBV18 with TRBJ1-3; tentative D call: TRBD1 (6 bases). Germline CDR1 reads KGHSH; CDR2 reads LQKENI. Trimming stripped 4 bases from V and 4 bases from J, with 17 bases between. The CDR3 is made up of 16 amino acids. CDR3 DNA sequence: TGTGCCAGCTCACGGGACACCGGGACTGTGGGAAACACCATATATTTT. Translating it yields CASSRDTGTVGNTIYF.

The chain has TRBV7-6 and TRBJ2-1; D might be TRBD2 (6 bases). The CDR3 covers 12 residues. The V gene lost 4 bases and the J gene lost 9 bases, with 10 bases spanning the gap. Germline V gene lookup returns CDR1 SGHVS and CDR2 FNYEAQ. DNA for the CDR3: TGTGCCAGCAGCTCGGGGGTGGGTGAGCAGTTCTTC. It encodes CASSSGVGEQFF.

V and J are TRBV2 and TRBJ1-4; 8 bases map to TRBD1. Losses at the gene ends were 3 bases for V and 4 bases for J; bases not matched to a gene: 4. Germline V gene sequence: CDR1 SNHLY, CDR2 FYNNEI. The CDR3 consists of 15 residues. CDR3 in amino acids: CASSEPGQDNEKLFF. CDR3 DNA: TGTGCCAGCAGTGAGCCGGGACAGGATAATGAAAAACTGTTTTTT. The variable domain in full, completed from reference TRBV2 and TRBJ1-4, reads EPEVTQTPSHQVTQMGQEVILRCVPISNHLYFYWYRQILGQKVEFLVSFYNNEISEKSEIFDDQFSVERPDGSNFTLKIRSTKLEDSAMYFCASSEPGQDNEKLFFGSGTQLSVL.

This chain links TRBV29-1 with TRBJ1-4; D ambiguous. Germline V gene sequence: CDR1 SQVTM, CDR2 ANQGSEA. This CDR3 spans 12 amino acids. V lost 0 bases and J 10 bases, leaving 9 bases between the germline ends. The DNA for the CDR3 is TGCAGCGTTGAAGACGCGCCTCTAAAACTGTTTTTT. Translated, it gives CSVEDAPLKLFF.

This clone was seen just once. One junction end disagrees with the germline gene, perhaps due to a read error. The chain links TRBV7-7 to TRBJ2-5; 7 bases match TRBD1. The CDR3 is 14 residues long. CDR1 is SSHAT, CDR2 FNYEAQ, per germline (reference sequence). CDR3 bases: TGTGCTAGCAGCTTCGGGACAGTCCAAGAGACCCAGTACTTC. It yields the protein CASSFGTVQETQYF.

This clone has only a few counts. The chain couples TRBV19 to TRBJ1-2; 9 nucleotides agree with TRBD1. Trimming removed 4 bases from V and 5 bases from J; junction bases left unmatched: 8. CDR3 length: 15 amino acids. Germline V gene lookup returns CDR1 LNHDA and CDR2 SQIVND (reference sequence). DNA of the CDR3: TGTGCCAGTAGTACCGTCCCGGGACAGGGTTATGGCTACACCTTC. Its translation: CASSTVPGQGYGYTF. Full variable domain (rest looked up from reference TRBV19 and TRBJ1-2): DGGITQSPKYLFRKEGQNVTLSCEQNLNHDAMYWYRQDPGQGLRLIYYSQIVNDFQKGDIAEGYSVSREKKESFPLTVTSAQKNPTAFYLCASSTVPGQGYGYTFGSGTRLTVV.

Here the CDR3 reads CASSDRDRGGNTEAFF. The CDR3 DNA follows: TGTGCCAGCAGTGACCGGGACAGGGGCGGAAACACTGAAGCTTTCTTT. The chain employs TRBV6-1 and TRBJ1-1, with 10 bases lining up with TRBD1. J gave up 2 bases and V 3 bases, and 6 bases lay outside the gene matches. The germline V gene encodes CDR1 MNHNS and CDR2 SASEGT. This CDR3 has 16 amino acids.

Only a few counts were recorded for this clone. The CDR3 protein is CASSSGTGDYGYTF. The DNA for the CDR3 is TGTGCCAGCAGTTCCGGGACAGGGGACTATGGCTACACCTTC. V usage is TRBV28 and J usage is TRBJ1-2; TRBD1 matches 10 bases. This CDR3 contains 14 residues. J was trimmed by 3 bases and V by 4 bases; bases with no gene match: 2. Germline CDR1 MDHEN, CDR2 SYDVKM.

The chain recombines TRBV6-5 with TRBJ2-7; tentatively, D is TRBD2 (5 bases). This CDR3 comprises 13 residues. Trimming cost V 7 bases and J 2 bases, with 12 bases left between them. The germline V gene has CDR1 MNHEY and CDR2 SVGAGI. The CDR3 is CASKKTGTYEQYF. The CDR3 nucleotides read TGTGCCAGCAAGAAGACGGGGACCTACGAGCAGTACTTC.

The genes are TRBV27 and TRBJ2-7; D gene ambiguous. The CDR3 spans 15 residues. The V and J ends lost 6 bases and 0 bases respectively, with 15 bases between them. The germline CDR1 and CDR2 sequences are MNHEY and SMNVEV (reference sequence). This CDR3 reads CASRQTGISSYEQYF. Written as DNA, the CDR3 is TGTGCCAGCAGGCAGACCGGAATTAGCTCCTACGAGCAGTACTTC.

The CDR3 nucleotides read TGTGCCAGCAGCGTGTTTGGGGTTCAAGAGACCCAGTACTTC. It encodes CASSVFGVQETQYF. This rearrangement joins TRBV2 to TRBJ2-5; D is unclear. This CDR3 region has 14 residues. Germline lookup yields CDR1 SNHLY and CDR2 FYNNEI. Trimming pared 6 bases from V and 2 bases from J, leaving 13 bases between.